The source of this T cell receptor (beta chain) is a study of regulatory T cells in long-lasting Graves disease. Study-level findings and limits: No thyroid tissue was studied; the work used peripheral blood only.

The CDR3 contains 13 residues. V lost 8 bases to trimming and J lost 4 bases, with 12 bases between them. Relying on iRepertoire HTBI primers and Arm-PCR of CDR3 regions, the team built TCR beta libraries. Each CDR3 protein gets one entry after TCRdb re-called the multiplex PCR reads with MiXCR. The repertoire holds some 370,000 distinct CDR3 sequences, with around 20% as singletons. Time point indicated: persistent/refractory GD, antithyroid drugs over 5 years with positive TRAb. Making the TCR library involved RNA that had been extracted from PBMCs. As a group, patients came from one endocrinology department in Xi'an, China. A remark on this clonotype: Antigen unknown.

V and J are TRBV12-3 or TRBV12-4 and TRBJ1-3, with D unclear. The sample was peripheral blood mononuclear cells (PBMCs), taken when the disease was refractory, from a patient treated with antithyroid drugs. The source is a female donor with Graves disease. For the CDR3, the DNA is TGTGCCAGCTATTCGGGTGACGGAAACACCATATATTTT. This encodes CASYSGDGNTIYF.